The clone carrying this TCR beta chain has at least ten counts. The antigen is undetermined. As to time point: sample taken at primary tumor resection. Donation came from about 72 patients with untreated early-stage non-small cell lung cancer. Whole RNA obtained from tumor, nontumor lung or frozen PBMC underwent sequencing without sorting. These data come from a study of spatial heterogeneity in lung cancer. Turning to the study itself: TCR transcript counts in tumor regions correlated strongly with a T cell module score from matched bulk RNA-seq.

On each TCR cDNA molecule, a unique molecular identifier was present. MiXCR, run by TCRdb on the 5' RACE reads, gives a single entry per CDR3 protein. The sample records around 8,100 distinct CDR3 sequences, roughly 13% being singletons. CDR1 SEHNR and CDR2 FQNEAQ come from the germline V gene (reference sequence). This CDR3 is 18 amino acids long. J was trimmed by 5 bases and V by 7 bases; bases with no gene match: 18. Whole-study results and caveats: The study found that expanded intratumoral alpha and beta TCR counts tracked tumor mutation counts.

The chain links TRBV7-9 to TRBJ2-1, with 9 bases aligning to TRBD2. This TCR derives from a female donor with early-stage non-small cell lung cancer. The starting material was lung tumor tissue, obtained at surgery. CDR3 region: CASKLSRAGGLLNNEQFF. CDR3 DNA sequence: TGTGCCAGCAAATTAAGTAGAGCGGGGGGCCTCCTTAACAATGAGCAGTTCTTC.